The 20 T cell receptor beta chains presented below share a single source sample, sequenced in a study of CD8+ T cells in alopecia areata. RNA was extracted and reverse transcribed into cDNA as the sequencing template. The table came from immunoSEQ multiplex PCR; TCRdb's copy has only in-frame clones and leaves some out. The sample consists of 95,000 to 150,000 clones, 45% to 50% of them appearing once. Sequencing used NKG2D-low CD8+ T cells sorted from blood. These receptors came from a human donor with alopecia areata.

In this sample, this clone turned up a few times. CDR3 region: CASSGTGSRGGSSYNEQFF. The CDR3 region has the DNA TGTGCCAGCAGCGGGACAGGGTCGCGCGGAGGGAGCTCCTACAATGAGCAGTTCTTC. The J gene is TRBJ2-1, the V gene TRBV7-9, with TRBD1 matching over 9 bases. Germline values: CDR1 SEHNR, CDR2 FQNEAQ (reference sequence). The V gene end was trimmed by 5 bases and the J gene end by 0 bases; junction bases not matched to a gene: 14. The CDR3 length is 19 residues.

This sequence joins TRBV5-1 and TRBJ2-3; D uncertain. This CDR3 comprises 12 residues. Trimming took 4 bases from V and 7 from J, leaving 10 bases between them. The germline V gene has CDR1 SGHRS and CDR2 YFSETQ. The CDR3 spells CASSPKGNTQYF. CDR3 nucleotides: TGCGCCAGCAGCCCAAAGGGTAATACGCAGTATTTT.

This chain connects TRBV7-9 to TRBJ2-7; D is uncertain. V was pared by 0 bases and J by 5 bases, with 5 bases between. CDR3 length equals 12 residues. Looked up from germline, CDR1 is SEHNR and CDR2 is FQNEAQ (reference sequence). The CDR3 DNA reads as TGTGCCAGCAGCTTAGCGCTGCACGAGCAGTACTTC. Protein: CASSLALHEQYF.

This clone was seen more than once but under ten times. The CDR3 here is CSVEGPGQASYEQYF. The CDR3 nucleotides are TGCAGCGTGGAGGGGCCGGGACAGGCAAGTTACGAGCAGTACTTC. V gene TRBV29-1 combines with J gene TRBJ2-7; 8 positions agree with TRBD1. Germline values: CDR1 SQVTM, CDR2 ANQGSEA. The V and J ends lost 6 bases and 4 bases, in that order; junction bases with no gene match: 14. The CDR3 is made up of 15 amino acids.

The rearrangement joins TRBV29-1 to TRBJ2-3; D not certain. V was cut by 3 bases and J by 2 bases, with 15 bases left in between. Germline V gene sequence: CDR1 SQVTM, CDR2 ANQGSEA. The CDR3 covers 15 residues. The CDR3 region is CSVDGQVTTTDTQYF. The CDR3 coding sequence is TGCAGCGTTGATGGTCAAGTCACGACCACAGATACGCAGTATTTT.

This clone has a handful of counts. The genes are TRBV19 and TRBJ1-1; the D is unclear. CDR1 LNHDA and CDR2 SQIVND come from the germline V gene (reference sequence). This CDR3 comprises 16 residues. With 5 bases removed from V and 0 bases from J, the gap between germline ends came to 16 bases. The CDR3 region has the DNA TGTGCCAGTAGTCCCCCCGGATCGGCCATGAACACTGAAGCTTTCTTT. Amino acids: CASSPPGSAMNTEAFF.

This chain uses TRBV9 with TRBJ2-3, with 7 bases aligning to TRBD1. The germline CDR1 and CDR2 sequences are SGDLS and YYNGEE. The CDR3 spans 15 residues. Trimming removed 6 bases from V and 2 bases from J; junction bases left unmatched: 9. The CDR3 nucleotides read TGTGCCAGCACCCCAGGGGGTATTCACACAGATACGCAGTATTTT. Encoded protein: CASTPGGIHTDTQYF. The full variable domain, with the rest looked up from reference TRBV9 and TRBJ2-3, is DSGVTQTPKHLITATGQRVTLRCSPRSGDLSVYWYQQSLDQGLQFLIQYYNGEERAKGNILERFSAQQFPDLHSELNLSSLELGDSALYFCASTPGGIHTDTQYFGPGTRLTVL.

The rearrangement links TRBV29-1 to TRBJ2-3, with 8 positions matching TRBD1. CDR1 is SQVTM and CDR2 is ANQGSEA in the germline V gene. V lost 7 bases and J lost 1; bases outside the gene matches: 10. This CDR3 is 15 amino acids long. CDR3: CSGTGFRGGTDTQYF. CDR3 nucleotides: TGCAGCGGGACAGGGTTCAGAGGGGGCACAGATACGCAGTATTTT.

The gene calls are TRBV29-1 and TRBJ1-2; possibly TRBD1 for D (5 bases). Germline V gene sequence: CDR1 SQVTM, CDR2 ANQGSEA. The V gene lost 5 bases and the J gene lost 4 bases, with 17 bases spanning the gap. The CDR3 length is 14 residues. The CDR3 here is CSVSGPAGSYGYTF. The CDR3, as DNA: TGCAGCGTTTCTGGGCCGGCAGGGAGCTATGGCTACACCTTC.

The chain has TRBV29-1 and TRBJ1-1, with D possibly matching TRBD1 (5 bases). V lost 1 base and J lost 6, with 15 bases in between. Looked up from germline, CDR1 is SQVTM and CDR2 is ANQGSEA. The length of the CDR3 is 14 residues. DNA for the CDR3: TGCAGCGTTGAAGGGCAGGGCGAGATTGCTGAAGCTTTCTTT. Translated, it gives CSVEGQGEIAEAFF.

The chain recombines TRBV28 with TRBJ1-1; a weak D match, TRBD1 (5 bases). Germline CDR1 MDHEN, CDR2 SYDVKM. The germline V and J ends were trimmed by 7 bases and 5 bases, with 20 bases remaining between them. The CDR3 is 15 residues long. The CDR3 coding sequence is TGTGCCAGCATTGTATCCGGGGGTGATGGGACTGAAGCTTTCTTT. Protein: CASIVSGGDGTEAFF.

This clone has a handful of counts. The V gene is TRBV5-6, the J gene TRBJ2-7; D is ambiguous. CDR1 is SGHDT and CDR2 is YYEEEE in the germline V gene. Trimming shortened V by 2 bases and J by 2 bases, and 17 bases separated the two germline ends. This CDR3 contains 16 residues. This CDR3 reads CASSLPSTNLAYEQYF. CDR3 sequence (DNA): TGTGCCAGCAGCTTACCTTCAACAAACCTTGCCTACGAGCAGTACTTC.

This clone came up a few times. The genes are TRBV19 and TRBJ1-2, with a possible D match to TRBD1 (6 bases). Germline V gene sequence: CDR1 LNHDA, CDR2 SQIVND (reference sequence). The length of the CDR3 is 14 residues. V lost 3 bases and J 12 bases, leaving 20 bases between the germline ends. The DNA of the CDR3 is TGTGCCAGTAGTATTTCTGGGACACCTCCGGGGGACACCTTC. Translating gives CASSISGTPPGDTF.

J is TRBJ1-5 and V is TRBV30, with a tentative D call TRBD1 (6 bases). The ends were cut back, 8 bases at V and 6 bases at J, with 20 bases in the middle. The CDR3 runs 14 residues. Germline V lookup: CDR1 GTSNPN, CDR2 SVGIG (reference sequence). The CDR3 region is CAGRDKGIGQPQHF. In DNA form, the CDR3 reads TGTGCCGGCCGGGACAAAGGGATAGGTCAGCCCCAGCATTTT.

The chain couples TRBV7-9 to TRBJ2-7; TRBD2 might be the D (5 bases). There are 17 residues in the CDR3. Trimming removed 6 bases at V and 3 bases at J, with 24 bases between. Germline V gene lookup returns CDR1 SEHNR and CDR2 FQNEAQ (reference sequence). CDR3 sequence reads: CASSPILGSGDYYEQYF. CDR3 DNA: TGTGCCAGCAGTCCGATCCTGGGGAGCGGAGACTACTACGAGCAGTACTTC. The full variable domain, rest sourced from reference TRBV7-9 and TRBJ2-7, is DTGVSQNPRHKITKRGQNVTFRCDPISEHNRLYWYRQTLGQGPEFLTYFQNEAQLEKSRLLSDRFSAERPKGSFSTLEIQRTEQGDSAMYLCASSPILGSGDYYEQYFGPGTRLTVT.

This sequence joins TRBV11-2 and TRBJ1-4; no clear D. V lost 5 bases to trimming and J lost 5 bases, with 15 bases between them. Germline V gene sequence: CDR1 SGHAT, CDR2 FQNNGV. This CDR3 has 15 amino acids. CDR3 nucleotides: TGTGCCAGCAGCCCAACCGGGAGCTCAAATGAAAAACTGTTTTTT. It specifies CASSPTGSSNEKLFF.

The rearrangement joins TRBV7-9 to TRBJ1-1; no firm D call. Trimming took off 4 bases at V and 5 bases at J, with 17 bases between the two ends. Germline V CDR1 and CDR2: SEHNR, FQNEAQ (reference sequence). The CDR3 consists of 15 residues. Here the CDR3 DNA reads TGTGCCAGCAGCTGGGCCGCGGGAACAAAGACTGAAGCTTTCTTT. It is translated as CASSWAAGTKTEAFF.

The V gene is TRBV6-5, the J gene TRBJ2-5, with TRBD1 as a possible D gene (6 bases). Germline loops: CDR1 MNHEY, CDR2 SVGAGI. Trimming left V 5 bases short and J 2 bases short, with 15 bases between. The CDR3 sequence is 15 residues long. The CDR3 bases are TGTGCCAGCAGTCAAACCACAGGGATTCAAGAGACCCAGTACTTC. This gives the protein CASSQTTGIQETQYF.

The V and J genes are TRBV27 and TRBJ2-5; D may be TRBD2 (6 bases). CDR3 size: 13 residues. Germline V gene sequence: CDR1 MNHEY, CDR2 SMNVEV (reference sequence). V lost 10 bases to trimming and J lost 4 bases, with 16 bases between them. In nucleotides, the CDR3 is TGTGCCACCGGGTGGAGGGAAGGAGAGACCCAGTACTTC. It codes for CATGWREGETQYF.

The table lists this clone with a few counts. The chain couples TRBV29-1 to TRBJ2-1; 7 bases fit TRBD2. Germline CDR1 is SQVTM and CDR2 is ANQGSEA. This CDR3 spans 19 amino acids. Losses at the gene ends were 2 bases for V and 1 base for J; bases not matched to a gene: 17. DNA of the CDR3: TGCAGCGTTGAACCCTCCTCGGGGGTTAGCGGGTATTCCTACAATGAGCAGTTCTTC. Protein: CSVEPSSGVSGYSYNEQFF.